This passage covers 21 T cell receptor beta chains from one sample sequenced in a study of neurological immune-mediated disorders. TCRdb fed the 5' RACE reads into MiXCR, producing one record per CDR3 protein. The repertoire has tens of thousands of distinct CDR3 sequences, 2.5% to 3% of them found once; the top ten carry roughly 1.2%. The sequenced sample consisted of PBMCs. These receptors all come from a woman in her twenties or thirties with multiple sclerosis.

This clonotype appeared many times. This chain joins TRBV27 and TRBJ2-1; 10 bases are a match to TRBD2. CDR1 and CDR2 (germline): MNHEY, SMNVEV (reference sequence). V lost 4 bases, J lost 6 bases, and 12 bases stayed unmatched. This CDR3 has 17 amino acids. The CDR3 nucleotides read TGTGCCAGCAGTTATACCAGGGAGAGCGGGAGGGCCAATGAGCAGTTCTTC. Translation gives CASSYTRESGRANEQFF.

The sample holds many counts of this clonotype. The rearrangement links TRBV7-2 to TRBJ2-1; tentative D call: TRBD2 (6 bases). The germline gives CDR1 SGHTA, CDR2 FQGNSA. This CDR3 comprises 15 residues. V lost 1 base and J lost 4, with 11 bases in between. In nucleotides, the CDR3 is TGTGCCAGCAGCTTAGATAGCGGAGTATACAATGAGCAGTTCTTC. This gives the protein CASSLDSGVYNEQFF.

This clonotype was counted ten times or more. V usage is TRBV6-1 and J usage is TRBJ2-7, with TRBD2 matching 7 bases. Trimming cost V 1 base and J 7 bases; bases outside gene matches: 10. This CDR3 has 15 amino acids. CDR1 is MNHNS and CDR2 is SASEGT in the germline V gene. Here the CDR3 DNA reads TGTGCCAGCAGTGAAGAGGCGGGAGAGTCAGGGGAGCAGTACTTC. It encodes CASSEEAGESGEQYF.

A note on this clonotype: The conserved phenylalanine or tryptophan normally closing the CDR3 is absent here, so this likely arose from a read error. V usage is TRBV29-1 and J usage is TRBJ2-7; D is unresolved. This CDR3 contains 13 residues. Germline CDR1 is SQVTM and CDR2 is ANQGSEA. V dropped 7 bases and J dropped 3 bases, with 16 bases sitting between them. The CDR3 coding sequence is TGCAGCGCCGTCGGGTATCAACTCTACGAGCAGTACTGC. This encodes CSAVGYQLYEQYC.

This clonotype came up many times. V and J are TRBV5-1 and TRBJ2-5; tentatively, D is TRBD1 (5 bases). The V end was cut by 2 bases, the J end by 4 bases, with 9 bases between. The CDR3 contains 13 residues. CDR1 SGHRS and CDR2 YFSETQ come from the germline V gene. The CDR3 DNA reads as TGCGCCAGCAGCTTTCAGGGTGGAGAGACCCAGTACTTC. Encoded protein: CASSFQGGETQYF.

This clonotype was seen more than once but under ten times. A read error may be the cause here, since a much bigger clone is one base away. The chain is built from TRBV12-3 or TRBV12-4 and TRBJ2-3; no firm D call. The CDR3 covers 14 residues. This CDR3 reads CASSLSRSTDKQYF. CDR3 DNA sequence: TGTGCCAGCAGTTTAAGCAGGTCCACAGATAAGCAGTATTTT.

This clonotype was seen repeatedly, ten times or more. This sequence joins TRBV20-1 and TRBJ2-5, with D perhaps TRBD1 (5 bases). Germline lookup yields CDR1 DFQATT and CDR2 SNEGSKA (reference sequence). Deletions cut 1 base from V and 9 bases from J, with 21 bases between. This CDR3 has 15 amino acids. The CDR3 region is CSARGRLLTTRAQYF. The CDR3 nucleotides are TGCAGTGCTAGAGGACGATTACTCACGACCAGGGCCCAGTACTTC.

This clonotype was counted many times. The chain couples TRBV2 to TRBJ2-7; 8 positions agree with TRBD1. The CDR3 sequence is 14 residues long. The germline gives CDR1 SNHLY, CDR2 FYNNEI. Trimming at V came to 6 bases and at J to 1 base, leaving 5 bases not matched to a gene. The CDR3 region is CASRDRVSSYEQYF. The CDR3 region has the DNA TGTGCCAGCAGGGACAGGGTGTCTTCCTACGAGCAGTACTTC.

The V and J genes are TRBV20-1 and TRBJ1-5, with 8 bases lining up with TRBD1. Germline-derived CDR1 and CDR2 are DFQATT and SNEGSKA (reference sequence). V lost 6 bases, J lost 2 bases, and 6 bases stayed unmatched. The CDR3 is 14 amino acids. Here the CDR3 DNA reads TGCAGTGCGCTGGACAGGGAGGGCAATCAGCCCCAGCATTTT. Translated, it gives CSALDREGNQPQHF.

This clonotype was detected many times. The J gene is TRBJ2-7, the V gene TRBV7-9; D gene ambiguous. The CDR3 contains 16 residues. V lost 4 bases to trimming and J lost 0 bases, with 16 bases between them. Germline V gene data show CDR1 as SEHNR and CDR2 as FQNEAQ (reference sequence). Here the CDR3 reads CASSSASWASSYEQYF. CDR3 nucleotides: TGTGCCAGCAGCTCCGCTAGTTGGGCCTCCTCCTACGAGCAGTACTTC.

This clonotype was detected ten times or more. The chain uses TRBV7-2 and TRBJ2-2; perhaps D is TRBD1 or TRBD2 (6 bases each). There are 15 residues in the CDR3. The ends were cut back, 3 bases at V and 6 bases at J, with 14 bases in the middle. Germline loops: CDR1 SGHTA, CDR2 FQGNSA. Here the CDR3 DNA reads TGTGCCAGCAGCTTCGGGGGCAGGGCCTCCGGGGAGCTGTTTTTT. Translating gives CASSFGGRASGELFF.

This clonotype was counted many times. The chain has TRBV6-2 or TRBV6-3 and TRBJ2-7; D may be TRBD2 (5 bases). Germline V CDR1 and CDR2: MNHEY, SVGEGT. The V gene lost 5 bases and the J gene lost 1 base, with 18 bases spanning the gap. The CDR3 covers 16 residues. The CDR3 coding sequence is TGTGCCAGCAGTCCCCGGACTCTACCGACTTCCTACGAGCAGTACTTC. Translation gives CASSPRTLPTSYEQYF.

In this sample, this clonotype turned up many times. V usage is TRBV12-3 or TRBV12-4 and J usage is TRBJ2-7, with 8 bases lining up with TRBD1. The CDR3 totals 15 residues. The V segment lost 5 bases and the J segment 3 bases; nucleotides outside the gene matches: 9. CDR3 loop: CASSPLTGALYEQYF. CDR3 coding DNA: TGTGCCAGCAGTCCCTTGACAGGGGCACTCTACGAGCAGTACTTC.

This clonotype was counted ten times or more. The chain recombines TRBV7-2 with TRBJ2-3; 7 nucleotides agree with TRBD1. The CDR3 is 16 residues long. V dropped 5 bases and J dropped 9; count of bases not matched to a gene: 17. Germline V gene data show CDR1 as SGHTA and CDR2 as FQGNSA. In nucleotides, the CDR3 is TGTGCCAGCAGCCCCCCCGGCGGACAGGAATTCCAAACGCAGTATTTT. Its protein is CASSPPGGQEFQTQYF.

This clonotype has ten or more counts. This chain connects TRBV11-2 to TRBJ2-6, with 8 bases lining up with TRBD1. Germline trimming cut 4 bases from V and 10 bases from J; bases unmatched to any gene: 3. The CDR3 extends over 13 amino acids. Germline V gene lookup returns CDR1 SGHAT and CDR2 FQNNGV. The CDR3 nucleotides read TGTGCCAGCAGCTCCGGACAGGGAAACGTCCTGACTTTC. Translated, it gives CASSSGQGNVLTF. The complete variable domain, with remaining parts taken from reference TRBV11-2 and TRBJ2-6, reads EAGVAQSPRYKIIEKRQSVAFWCNPISGHATLYWYQQILGQGPKLLIQFQNNGVVDDSQLPKDRFSAERLKGVDSTLKIQPAKLEDSAVYLCASSSGQGNVLTFGAGSRLTVL.

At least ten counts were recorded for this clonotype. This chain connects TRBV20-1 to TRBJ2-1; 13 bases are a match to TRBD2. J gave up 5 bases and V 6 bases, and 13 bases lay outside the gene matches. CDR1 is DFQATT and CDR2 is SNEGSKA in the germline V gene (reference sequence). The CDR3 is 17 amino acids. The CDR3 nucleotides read TGCAGTGCACCGACTAGCGGGAGGTCCCTCCTTAACAATGAGCAGTTCTTC. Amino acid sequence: CSAPTSGRSLLNNEQFF.

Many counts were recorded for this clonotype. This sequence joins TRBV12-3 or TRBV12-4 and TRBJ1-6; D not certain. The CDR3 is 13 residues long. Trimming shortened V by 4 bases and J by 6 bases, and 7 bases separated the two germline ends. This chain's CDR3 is CASSSLFNSPLHF. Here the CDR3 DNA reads TGTGCCAGCAGTTCCCTCTTTAATTCACCCCTCCACTTT.

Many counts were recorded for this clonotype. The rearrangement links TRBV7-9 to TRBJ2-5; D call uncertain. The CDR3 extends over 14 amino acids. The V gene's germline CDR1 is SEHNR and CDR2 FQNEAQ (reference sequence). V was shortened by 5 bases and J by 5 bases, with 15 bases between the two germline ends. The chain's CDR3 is CASSAPVLGETQYF. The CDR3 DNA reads TGTGCCAGCAGCGCCCCGGTGCTCGGGGAGACCCAGTACTTC.

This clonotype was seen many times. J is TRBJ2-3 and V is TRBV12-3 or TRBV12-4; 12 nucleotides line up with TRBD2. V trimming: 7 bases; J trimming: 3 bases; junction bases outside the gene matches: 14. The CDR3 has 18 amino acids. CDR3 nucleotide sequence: TGTGCCAGCAAGCAAACGTCTAGCGGGAGGGCCACGACAGATACGCAGTATTTT. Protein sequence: CASKQTSSGRATTDTQYF.

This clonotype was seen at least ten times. CDR3 amino acids: CSAPRDGTASKGYTF. The CDR3 DNA follows: TGCAGTGCCCCGCGGGACGGGACAGCCTCCAAAGGCTACACCTTC. The rearrangement uses TRBV20-1 and TRBJ1-2, with TRBD1 matching over 7 bases. This CDR3 has 15 residues. Germline V gene lookup returns CDR1 DFQATT and CDR2 SNEGSKA (reference sequence). The trim removed 6 bases at V and 8 bases at J, leaving 18 bases unmatched.

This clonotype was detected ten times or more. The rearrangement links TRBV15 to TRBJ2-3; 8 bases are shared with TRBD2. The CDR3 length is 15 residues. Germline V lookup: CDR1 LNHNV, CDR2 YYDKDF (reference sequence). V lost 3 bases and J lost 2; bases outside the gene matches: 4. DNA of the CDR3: TGTGCCACCAGCAGTACTAGCGGTGCCACAGATACGCAGTATTTT. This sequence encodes CATSSTSGATDTQYF.